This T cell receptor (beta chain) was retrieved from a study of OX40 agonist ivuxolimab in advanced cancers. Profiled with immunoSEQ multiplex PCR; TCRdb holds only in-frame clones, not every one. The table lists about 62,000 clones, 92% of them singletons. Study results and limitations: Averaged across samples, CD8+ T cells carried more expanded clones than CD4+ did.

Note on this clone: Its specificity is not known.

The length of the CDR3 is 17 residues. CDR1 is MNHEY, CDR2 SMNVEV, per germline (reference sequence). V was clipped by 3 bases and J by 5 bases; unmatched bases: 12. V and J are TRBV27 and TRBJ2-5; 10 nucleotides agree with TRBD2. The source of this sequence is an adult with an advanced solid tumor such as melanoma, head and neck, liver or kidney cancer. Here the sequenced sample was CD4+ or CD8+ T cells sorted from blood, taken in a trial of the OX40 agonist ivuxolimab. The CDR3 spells CASSLGWTSGFRETQYF. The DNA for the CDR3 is TGTGCCAGCAGTTTGGGGTGGACTAGCGGCTTTCGGGAGACCCAGTACTTC.